The 8 T cell receptor beta chains given below trace back to one sample, sequenced in a study of T cells after yellow fever vaccination. TCRdb passed the 5' RACE reads through MiXCR, listing each CDR3 protein once. The table lists just under 600,000 distinct CDR3 sequences, approximately 15% of them singletons, with about 14% in the top ten. Sequenced here: PBMCs, sampled on the day of the yellow fever booster vaccination. These TCRs come from a man aged 25-40 years who received the YFV17D yellow fever vaccine.

This clonotype occurred many times. The rearrangement joins TRBV10-1 to TRBJ2-3; tentative D call: TRBD2 (5 bases). The germline CDR1 and CDR2 sequences are WNHNN and SYGVQD (reference sequence). V lost 8 bases to trimming and J lost 3 bases, with 9 bases between them. The CDR3 sequence is 12 residues long. The CDR3: CASGRSTDTQYF. In DNA form, the CDR3 reads TGCGCCAGCGGGAGATCAACAGATACGCAGTATTTT.

The V and J genes are TRBV7-2 and TRBJ2-2, with D possibly matching TRBD2 (5 bases). Deletions cut 1 base from V and 6 bases from J, with 9 bases between. Germline V gives CDR1 SGHTA, CDR2 FQGNSA. This CDR3 contains 14 residues. This CDR3 is CASSLGVLAGELFF. The CDR3 coding sequence is TGTGCCAGCAGCTTAGGTGTACTAGCCGGGGAGCTGTTTTTT.

This clonotype was seen more than once but under ten times. This sequence joins TRBV6-2 or TRBV6-3 and TRBJ2-2; 8 bases agree with TRBD2. This CDR3 comprises 17 residues. Per the germline V gene, CDR1 is MNHEY and CDR2 is SVGEGT. Trimming removed 4 bases from V and 1 base from J; junction bases left unmatched: 8. CDR3 loop: CASSWYSGLGNTGELFF. The CDR3 DNA is TGTGCCAGCAGTTGGTATTCGGGACTAGGGAACACCGGGGAGCTGTTTTTT.

The chain employs TRBV29-1 and TRBJ2-1; D unclear. The germline gives CDR1 SQVTM, CDR2 ANQGSEA. This CDR3 has 14 amino acids. V was clipped by 4 bases and J by 3 bases, with 13 bases between them. The CDR3, as DNA: TGCAGCGTTGGTCGGACCGGCGTCTACAATGAGCAGTTCTTC. Protein product: CSVGRTGVYNEQFF.

CDR3 sequence: CASGNQGAKGYTF. In DNA, the CDR3 is TGTGCCAGCGGAAATCAGGGGGCAAAGGGCTACACCTTC. The chain combines TRBV2 with TRBJ1-2; 8 nucleotides align to TRBD1. This CDR3 comprises 13 residues. J was trimmed by 8 bases and V by 8 bases; bases with no gene match: 10. Germline CDR1 is SNHLY and CDR2 is FYNNEI.

There are many counts of this clonotype. This chain links TRBV6-2 or TRBV6-3 with TRBJ2-7; D is unclear. CDR1 and CDR2 from the germline V gene are MNHEY and SVGEGT. The CDR3 has 12 amino acids. V lost 2 bases and J 4 bases, leaving 6 bases between the germline ends. CDR3 bases: TGTGCCAGCAGTTACACGAATTACGAGCAGTACTTC. Its protein is CASSYTNYEQYF.

The chain is built from TRBV12-3 or TRBV12-4 and TRBJ2-3; possible D gene TRBD2, 6 bases. V dropped 8 bases and J dropped 8 bases, with 14 bases sitting between them. The CDR3 contains 12 residues. This CDR3 reads CASYSTGGTQYF. Here the CDR3 DNA reads TGTGCCAGCTATAGCACCGGGGGTACGCAGTATTTT.

This clonotype appeared a few times. J is TRBJ2-3 and V is TRBV6-5; 7 positions agree with TRBD2. The CDR3 extends over 16 amino acids. Germline V gene lookup returns CDR1 MNHEY and CDR2 SVGAGI. The J segment lost 0 bases and the V segment lost 0 bases, leaving 3 bases of the junction unmatched. The CDR3 is CASSYSLAASTDTQYF. The CDR3 nucleotides are TGTGCCAGCAGTTACTCGCTAGCGGCGAGCACAGATACGCAGTATTTT.